These 10 T cell receptor beta chains originate from one sample sequenced in a study of T cells in Graves' hyperthyroidism and ophthalmopathy. Amplification targeted TCR beta CDR3 regions from RNA transcripts. In the first-round RT-PCR of the TCR CDR3, the HTBI primer set was used. TCRdb reprocessed the multiplex PCR reads with MiXCR, giving one entry per CDR3 protein. The sample carries around 660,000 distinct CDR3 sequences, less than 45% recorded once. Material for sequencing was peripheral blood or thyroid tissue (not recorded which). These receptor sequences come from an adult man with Graves' disease, either hyperthyroidism or ophthalmopathy (not recorded which).

The chain employs TRBV20-1 and TRBJ2-2; D possibly corresponds to TRBD2 (7 bases). Germline-derived CDR1 and CDR2 are DFQATT and SNEGSKA (reference sequence). Trimming took 5 bases from V and 0 from J, leaving 16 bases between them. The length of the CDR3 is 16 residues. Here the CDR3 DNA reads TGCAGTGCTTCAACTTGGGGGGGGCCGAACACCGGGGAGCTGTTTTTT. Its translation: CSASTWGGPNTGELFF.

The table lists this clonotype with a few counts. This chain joins TRBV7-9 and TRBJ2-7; D may correspond to TRBD1 or TRBD2 (7 bases each). The CDR3 runs to 16 residues. V lost 1 base, J lost 2 bases, and 15 bases lay in between. Germline CDR1 reads SEHNR; CDR2 reads FQNEAQ (reference sequence). CDR3 sequence reads: CASSLGEGQRTYEQYF. The CDR3 DNA reads TGTGCCAGCAGCTTAGGGGAGGGACAGCGAACCTACGAGCAGTACTTC.

The chain carries TRBV24-1 and TRBJ1-5, with D possibly matching TRBD1 (5 bases). Germline V lookup: CDR1 KGHDR, CDR2 SFDVKD. The CDR3 totals 14 residues. The ends were cut back, 4 bases at V and 9 bases at J, with 15 bases in the middle. In nucleotides, the CDR3 is TGTGCCACCAGTGAGCCGGGACTAGCGGGGCCCCAGCATTTT. Amino acids: CATSEPGLAGPQHF.

This chain joins TRBV5-1 and TRBJ2-5, with unresolved D. There are 14 residues in the CDR3. Between the trimmed V and J ends, which lost 0 bases and 1 base, there was a span of 7 bases. From germline, CDR1 is SGHRS and CDR2 YFSETQ. The DNA for the CDR3 is TGCGCCAGCAGCTTGGGGAACATCCAAGAGACCCAGTACTTC. Translation gives CASSLGNIQETQYF.

The sample holds a few counts of this clonotype. This chain joins TRBV6-5 and TRBJ1-2; D perhaps matches TRBD1 (6 bases). Germline V gives CDR1 MNHEY, CDR2 SVGAGI. The CDR3 has 13 residues. V lost 2 bases and J 8 bases, leaving 12 bases between the germline ends. The chain's CDR3 is CASSYTGLEGYTF. In DNA, the CDR3 is TGTGCCAGCAGTTACACAGGGTTGGAAGGCTACACCTTC.

The chain is built from TRBV25-1 and TRBJ2-7; perhaps TRBD2 as D (5 bases). CDR3 length: 14 amino acids. Trimming left V 5 bases short and J 2 bases short, with 13 bases between. Per the germline V gene, CDR1 is MGHDK and CDR2 is SYGVNS. CDR3 coding DNA: TGTGCCAGCAGTCGTAAGTCCGGGACCTACGAGCAGTACTTC. This codes for CASSRKSGTYEQYF.

With respect to this clonotype: At one end, the junction sequence differs from germline, possibly due to a read error. The chain recombines TRBV10-3 with TRBJ2-6, with D hard to call. Germline assignment: CDR1 ENHRY and CDR2 SYGVKD. The CDR3 runs 14 residues. DNA of the CDR3: TGTGCCAGCAGTTCGTGGCGGATCGCCAACGTCCTGACTTTC. Its translation: CASSSWRIANVLTF.

As to this clonotype: Sequence at one end of the junction differs from germline and may be a read error. The chain combines TRBV6-5 with TRBJ2-6; 8 bases agree with TRBD1. This CDR3 spans 15 amino acids. Germline CDR1 MNHEY, CDR2 SVGAGI. CDR3 sequence reads: CAISYTGGGANVLTF. CDR3 in DNA: TGTGCCATCAGTTACACAGGGGGGGGGGCCAACGTCCTGACTTTC.

The rearrangement joins TRBV20-1 to TRBJ2-7; no reliable D call. Germline CDR1 DFQATT, CDR2 SNEGSKA (reference sequence). Trimming left V 0 bases short and J 9 bases short, with 15 bases between. The CDR3 extends over 13 amino acids. The chain's CDR3 is CSARDISAPGQYF. The CDR3 DNA is TGCAGTGCTAGAGATATAAGCGCCCCGGGGCAGTACTTC.

As for this clonotype: A read error is possible here, since a much larger clone lies one base away. This sequence joins TRBV2 and TRBJ1-4; D is undetermined. V lost 3 bases and J 8 bases, leaving 10 bases between the germline ends. The CDR3 length is 13 residues. Germline V lookup: CDR1 SNHLY, CDR2 FYNNEI. The CDR3 region has the DNA TGTGCCAGCAGTGAGGCGGAGAGGGAAAAACTGTTTTTT. Translated, it gives CASSEAEREKLFF. The whole variable domain, filled in from reference TRBV2 and TRBJ1-4, reads EPEVTQTPSHQVTQMGQEVILRCVPISNHLYFYWYRQILGQKVEFLVSFYNNEISEKSEIFDDQFSVERPDGSNFTLKIRSTKLEDSAMYFCASSEAEREKLFFGSGTQLSVL.